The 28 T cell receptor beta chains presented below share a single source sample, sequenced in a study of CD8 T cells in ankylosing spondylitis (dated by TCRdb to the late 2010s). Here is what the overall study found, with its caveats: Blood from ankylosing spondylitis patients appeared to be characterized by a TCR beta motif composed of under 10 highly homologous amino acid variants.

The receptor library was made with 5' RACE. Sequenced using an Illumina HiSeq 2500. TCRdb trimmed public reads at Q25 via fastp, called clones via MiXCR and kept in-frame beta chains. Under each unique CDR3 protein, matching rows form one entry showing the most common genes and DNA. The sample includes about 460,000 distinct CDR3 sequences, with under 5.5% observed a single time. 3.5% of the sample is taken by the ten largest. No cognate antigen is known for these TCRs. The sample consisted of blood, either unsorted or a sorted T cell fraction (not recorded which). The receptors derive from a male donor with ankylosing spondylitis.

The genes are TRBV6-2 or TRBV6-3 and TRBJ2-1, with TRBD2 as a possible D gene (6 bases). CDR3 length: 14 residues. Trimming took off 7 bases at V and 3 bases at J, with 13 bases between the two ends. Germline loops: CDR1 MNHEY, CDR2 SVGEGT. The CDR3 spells CASTAGGDYNEQFF. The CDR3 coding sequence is TGTGCCAGCACCGCAGGCGGGGACTACAATGAGCAGTTCTTC.

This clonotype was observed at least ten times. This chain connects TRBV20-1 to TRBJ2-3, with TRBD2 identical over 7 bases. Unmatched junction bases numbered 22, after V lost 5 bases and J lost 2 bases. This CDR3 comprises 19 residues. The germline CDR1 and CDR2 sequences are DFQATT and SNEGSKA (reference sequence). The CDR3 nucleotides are TGCAGTGCTCCTATTAGTACTAGCGAGACCCTGTCCTACACAGATACGCAGTATTTT. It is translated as CSAPISTSETLSYTDTQYF.

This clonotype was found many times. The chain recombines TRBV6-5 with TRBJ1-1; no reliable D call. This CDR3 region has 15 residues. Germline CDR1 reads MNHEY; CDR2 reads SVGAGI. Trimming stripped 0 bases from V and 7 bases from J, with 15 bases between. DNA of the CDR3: TGTGCCAGCAGTTACTCCTTCTCGCGTTTGGTTGAAGCTTTCTTT. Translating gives CASSYSFSRLVEAFF.

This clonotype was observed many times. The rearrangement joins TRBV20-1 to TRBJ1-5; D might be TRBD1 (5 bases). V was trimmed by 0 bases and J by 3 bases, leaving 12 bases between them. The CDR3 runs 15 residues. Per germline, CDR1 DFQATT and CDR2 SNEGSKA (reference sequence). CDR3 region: CSARDSRRDNQPQHF. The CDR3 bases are TGCAGTGCTAGAGATTCCCGCAGGGACAATCAGCCCCAGCATTTT.

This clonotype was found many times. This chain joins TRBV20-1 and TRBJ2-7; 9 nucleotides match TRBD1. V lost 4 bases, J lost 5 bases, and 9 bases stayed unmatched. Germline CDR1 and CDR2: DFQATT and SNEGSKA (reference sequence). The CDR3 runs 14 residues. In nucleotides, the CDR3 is TGCAGTGCTATCTACGGGACAGGGACTAACGAGCAGTACTTC. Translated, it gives CSAIYGTGTNEQYF.

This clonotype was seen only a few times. The CDR3 reads CASSQITGRYGYTF. CDR3 coding DNA: TGTGCCAGCAGCCAAATCACAGGGAGGTATGGCTACACCTTC. The rearrangement joins TRBV28 to TRBJ1-2, with TRBD1 as a possible D gene (6 bases). Germline CDR1 reads MDHEN; CDR2 reads SYDVKM. The CDR3 has 14 amino acids. The germline V and J ends were trimmed by 6 bases and 5 bases, with 16 bases remaining between them.

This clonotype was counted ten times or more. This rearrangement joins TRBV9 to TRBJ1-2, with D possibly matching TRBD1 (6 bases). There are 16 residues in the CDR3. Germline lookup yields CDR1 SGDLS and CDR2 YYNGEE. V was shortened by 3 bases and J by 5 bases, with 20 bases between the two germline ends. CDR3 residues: CASSAPQGLSTYGYTF. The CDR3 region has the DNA TGTGCCAGCAGCGCACCACAGGGACTATCAACTTATGGCTACACCTTC.

As DNA, the CDR3 is TGTGCCAGCTCACCACGGGGCAGCCCCGGCTACGAGCAGTACTTC. The encoded protein is CASSPRGSPGYEQYF. The chain carries TRBV18 and TRBJ2-7; maybe TRBD1 (5 bases). This CDR3 contains 15 residues. Germline loops: CDR1 KGHSH, CDR2 LQKENI. V was pared by 1 base and J by 3 bases, with 13 bases between.

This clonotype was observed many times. CDR3 in DNA: TGTGCCATCAGCGGGACTAGCGTAAGAGAGACCCAGTACTTC. It encodes CAISGTSVRETQYF. The chain combines TRBV10-3 with TRBJ2-5, with TRBD2 matching over 10 bases. Looked up from germline, CDR1 is ENHRY and CDR2 is SYGVKD. V lost 6 bases to trimming and J lost 4 bases; unmatched junction nucleotides: 5. There are 14 residues in the CDR3.

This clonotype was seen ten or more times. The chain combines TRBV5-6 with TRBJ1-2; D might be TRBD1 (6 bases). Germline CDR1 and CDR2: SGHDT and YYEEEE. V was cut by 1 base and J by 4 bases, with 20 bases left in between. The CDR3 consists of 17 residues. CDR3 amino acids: CASSLFGASDRSYGYTF. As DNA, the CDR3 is TGTGCCAGCAGCTTGTTTGGGGCGAGCGACAGGAGCTATGGCTACACCTTC.

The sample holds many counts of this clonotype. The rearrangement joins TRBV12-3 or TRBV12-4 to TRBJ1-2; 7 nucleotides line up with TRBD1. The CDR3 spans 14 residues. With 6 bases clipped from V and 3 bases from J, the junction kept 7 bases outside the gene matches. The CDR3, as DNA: TGTGCCAGCAGAGATACAGGGGAGGACTATGGCTACACCTTC. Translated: CASRDTGEDYGYTF.

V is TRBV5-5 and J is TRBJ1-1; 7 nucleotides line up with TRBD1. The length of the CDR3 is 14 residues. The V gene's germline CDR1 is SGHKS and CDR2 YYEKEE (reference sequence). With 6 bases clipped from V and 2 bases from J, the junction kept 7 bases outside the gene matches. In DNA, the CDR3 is TGTGCCAGCACCCGCGACAGGGCCAACACTGAAGCTTTCTTT. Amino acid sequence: CASTRDRANTEAFF.

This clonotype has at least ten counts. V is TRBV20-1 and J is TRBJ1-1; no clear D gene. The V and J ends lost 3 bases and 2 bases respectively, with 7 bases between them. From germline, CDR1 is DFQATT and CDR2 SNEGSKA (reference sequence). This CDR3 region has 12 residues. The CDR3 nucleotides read TGCAGTGCTAGTGAGTTTAACACTGAAGCTTTCTTT. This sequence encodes CSASEFNTEAFF.

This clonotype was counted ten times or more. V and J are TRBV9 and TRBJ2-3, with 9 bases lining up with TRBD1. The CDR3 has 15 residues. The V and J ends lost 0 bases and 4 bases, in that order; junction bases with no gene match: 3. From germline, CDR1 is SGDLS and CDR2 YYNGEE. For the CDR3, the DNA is TGTGCCAGCAGCGTAGAGGACAGGGGCTCAGATACGCAGTATTTT. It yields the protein CASSVEDRGSDTQYF.

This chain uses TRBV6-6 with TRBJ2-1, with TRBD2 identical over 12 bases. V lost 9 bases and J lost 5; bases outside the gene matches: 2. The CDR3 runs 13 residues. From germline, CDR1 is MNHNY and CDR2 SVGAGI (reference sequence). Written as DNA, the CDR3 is TGTGCCAGTAGACTAGCGGGAGACAATGAGCAGTTCTTC. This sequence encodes CASRLAGDNEQFF.

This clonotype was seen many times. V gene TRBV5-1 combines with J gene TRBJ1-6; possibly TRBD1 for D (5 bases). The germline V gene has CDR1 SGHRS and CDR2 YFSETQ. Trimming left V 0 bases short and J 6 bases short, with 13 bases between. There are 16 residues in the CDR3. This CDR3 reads CASSLEGARGNSPLHF. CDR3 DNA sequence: TGCGCCAGCAGCTTGGAAGGGGCCCGGGGTAATTCACCCCTCCACTTT.

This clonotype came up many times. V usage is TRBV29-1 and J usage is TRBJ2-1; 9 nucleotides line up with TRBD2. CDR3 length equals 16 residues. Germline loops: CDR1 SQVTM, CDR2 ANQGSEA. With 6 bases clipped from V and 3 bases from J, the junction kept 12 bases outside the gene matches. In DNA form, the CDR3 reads TGCAGCGTCTACGGTAAAGCTAGCGGGGACTACAATGAGCAGTTCTTC. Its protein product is CSVYGKASGDYNEQFF.

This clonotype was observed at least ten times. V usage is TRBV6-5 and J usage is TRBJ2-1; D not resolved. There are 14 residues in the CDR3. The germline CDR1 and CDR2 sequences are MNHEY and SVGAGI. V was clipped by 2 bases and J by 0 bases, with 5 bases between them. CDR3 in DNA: TGTGCCAGCAGTTACGGCAGCTCCTACAATGAGCAGTTCTTC. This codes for CASSYGSSYNEQFF.

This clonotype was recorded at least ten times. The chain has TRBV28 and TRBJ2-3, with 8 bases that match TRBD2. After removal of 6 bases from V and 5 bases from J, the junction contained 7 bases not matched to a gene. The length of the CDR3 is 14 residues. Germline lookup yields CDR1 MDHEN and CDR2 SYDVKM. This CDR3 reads CASSTGLARDTQYF. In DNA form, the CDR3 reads TGTGCCAGCAGCACCGGACTAGCCAGAGATACGCAGTATTTT. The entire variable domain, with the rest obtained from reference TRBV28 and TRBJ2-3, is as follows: DVKVTQSSRYLVKRTGEKVFLECVQDMDHENMFWYRQDPGLGLRLIYFSYDVKMKEKGDIPEGYSVSREKKERFSLILESASTNQTSMYLCASSTGLARDTQYFGPGTRLTVL.

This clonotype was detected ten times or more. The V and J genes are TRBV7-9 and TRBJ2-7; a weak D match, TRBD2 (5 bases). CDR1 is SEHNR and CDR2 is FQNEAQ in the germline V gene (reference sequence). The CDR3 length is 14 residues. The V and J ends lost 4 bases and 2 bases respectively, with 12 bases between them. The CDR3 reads CASSSRGFTYEQYF. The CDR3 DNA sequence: TGTGCCAGCAGCTCCCGAGGGTTTACCTACGAGCAGTACTTC. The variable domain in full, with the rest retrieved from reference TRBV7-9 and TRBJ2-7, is DTGVSQNPRHKITKRGQNVTFRCDPISEHNRLYWYRQTLGQGPEFLTYFQNEAQLEKSRLLSDRFSAERPKGSFSTLEIQRTEQGDSAMYLCASSSRGFTYEQYFGPGTRLTVT.

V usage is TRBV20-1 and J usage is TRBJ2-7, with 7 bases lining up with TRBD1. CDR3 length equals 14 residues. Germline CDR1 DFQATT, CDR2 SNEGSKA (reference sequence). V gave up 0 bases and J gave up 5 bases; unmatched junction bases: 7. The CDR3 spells CSARDRTGQDEQYF. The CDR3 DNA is TGCAGTGCTAGAGATAGGACAGGCCAGGACGAGCAGTACTTC.

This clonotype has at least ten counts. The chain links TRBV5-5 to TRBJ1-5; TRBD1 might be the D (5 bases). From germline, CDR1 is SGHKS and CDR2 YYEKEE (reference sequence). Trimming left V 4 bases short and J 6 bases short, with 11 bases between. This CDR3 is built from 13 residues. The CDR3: CASSRDRSQPQHF. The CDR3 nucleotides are TGTGCCAGCAGCCGCGACAGAAGTCAGCCCCAGCATTTT.

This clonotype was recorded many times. This CDR3 reads CSVDGSGRFF. In DNA form, the CDR3 reads TGCAGCGTTGACGGGTCCGGACGGTTCTTC. The gene calls are TRBV29-1 and TRBJ2-1; D gene ambiguous. This CDR3 region has 10 residues. Trimming cost V 3 bases and J 15 bases, with 12 bases left between them. Germline V gene lookup returns CDR1 SQVTM and CDR2 ANQGSEA.

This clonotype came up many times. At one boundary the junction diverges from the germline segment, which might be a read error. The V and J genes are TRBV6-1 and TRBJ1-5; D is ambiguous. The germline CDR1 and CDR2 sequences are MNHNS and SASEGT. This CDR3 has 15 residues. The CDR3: CASRRTSLSDQPQHF. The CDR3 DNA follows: TGTGCCAGCAGGCGCACTTCTCTTAGCGATCAGCCCCAGCATTTT.

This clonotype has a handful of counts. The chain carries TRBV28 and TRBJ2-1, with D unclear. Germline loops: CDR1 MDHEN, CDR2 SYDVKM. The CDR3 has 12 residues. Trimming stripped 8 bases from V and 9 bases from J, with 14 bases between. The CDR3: CASYNWAPEQFF. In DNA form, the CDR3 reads TGTGCCAGCTATAACTGGGCGCCTGAGCAGTTCTTC.

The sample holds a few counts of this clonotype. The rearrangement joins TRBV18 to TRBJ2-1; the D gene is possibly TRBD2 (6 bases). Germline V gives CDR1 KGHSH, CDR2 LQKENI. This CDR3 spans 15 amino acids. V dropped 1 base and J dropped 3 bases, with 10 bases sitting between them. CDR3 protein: CASSPLAGHYNEQFF. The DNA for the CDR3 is TGTGCCAGCTCACCACTCGCGGGGCACTACAATGAGCAGTTCTTC.

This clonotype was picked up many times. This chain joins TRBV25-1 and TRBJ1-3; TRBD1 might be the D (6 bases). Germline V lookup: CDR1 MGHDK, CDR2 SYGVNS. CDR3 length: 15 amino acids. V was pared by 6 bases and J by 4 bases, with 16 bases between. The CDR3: CASSGYTGKGNTIYF. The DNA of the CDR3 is TGTGCCAGCAGCGGCTATACAGGGAAAGGAAACACCATATATTTT.

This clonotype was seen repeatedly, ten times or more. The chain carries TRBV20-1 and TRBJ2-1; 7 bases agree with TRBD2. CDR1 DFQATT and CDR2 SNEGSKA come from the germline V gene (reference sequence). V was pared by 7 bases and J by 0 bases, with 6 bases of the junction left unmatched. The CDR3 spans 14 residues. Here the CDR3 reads CSEAGLSSYNEQFF. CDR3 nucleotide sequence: TGCAGTGAAGCGGGGTTAAGCTCCTACAATGAGCAGTTCTTC.